This is a list of T cell receptor beta chains from one sample in a study of T cell responses to AZD1222 COVID-19 vaccine. The assay was immunoSEQ multiplex PCR, and TCRdb's table has in-frame clones only and misses some. The profile shows roughly 100,000 clones, about 93% of them singletons. The input for sequencing was peripheral blood, taken on day 0 of AZD1222 vaccination. These receptors all stem from an adult in good health. CDR3s include the opening cysteine and the closing phenylalanine or tryptophan. Each record gives: V gene, J gene, CDR3 protein.

TRBV27,TRBJ1-2,CASSSQTGRNYGYTF
TRBV28,TRBJ2-7,CASRTPRDKGEQYF
TRBV27,TRBJ1-6,CASTRGQINSPLHF
TRBV30,TRBJ1-5,CASQAGFDQPQHF
TRBV2,TRBJ2-1,CASSERGREQFF
TRBV7-9,TRBJ2-7,CASSQNPDRMYEQYF
TRBV24-1,TRBJ2-3,CATSVGQGATNTQYF
TRBV15,TRBJ2-5,CATSRARERGLAQYF
TRBV2,TRBJ2-2,CASTLGTPGELFF
TRBV7-2,TRBJ2-7,CASSSSPSYEQYF
TRBV3-1/TRBV3-2,TRBJ1-4,CASSLEMGEKLFF
TRBV10-2,TRBJ2-1,CASSEPVGLAFFNEQFF
TRBV7-9,TRBJ2-7,CASSRGSGAESPYEQYF
TRBV7-6,TRBJ2-1,CASSLAEVFF
TRBV19,TRBJ2-5,CASGGGGETQYF
TRBV28,TRBJ2-7,CASSLTLKLGTYEQYF
TRBV5-1,TRBJ2-3,CASSLAGGTTDTQYF
TRBV19,TRBJ1-5,CASSARTGSNQPQHF
TRBV19,TRBJ1-3,CASRKQSTGNTIYF
TRBV27,TRBJ2-1,CASSFGEYNEQFF
TRBV7-9,TRBJ1-1,CASSRNREGAFF
TRBV9,TRBJ2-1,CASSVAQASGSGYNEQFF
TRBV6-5,TRBJ2-7,CASRRTENYEQYF
TRBV15,TRBJ1-5,CATSGRQGGDQPQHF
TRBV5-1,TRBJ1-1,CASSSGGGPGGMDTEAFF
TRBV18,TRBJ1-5,CASSPTAEQPQHF
TRBV18,TRBJ2-1,CASSPGAAPYNEQFF
TRBV5-1,TRBJ1-1,CASSLGTSNTEAFF
TRBV5-4,TRBJ1-2,CASSLARGGYTF